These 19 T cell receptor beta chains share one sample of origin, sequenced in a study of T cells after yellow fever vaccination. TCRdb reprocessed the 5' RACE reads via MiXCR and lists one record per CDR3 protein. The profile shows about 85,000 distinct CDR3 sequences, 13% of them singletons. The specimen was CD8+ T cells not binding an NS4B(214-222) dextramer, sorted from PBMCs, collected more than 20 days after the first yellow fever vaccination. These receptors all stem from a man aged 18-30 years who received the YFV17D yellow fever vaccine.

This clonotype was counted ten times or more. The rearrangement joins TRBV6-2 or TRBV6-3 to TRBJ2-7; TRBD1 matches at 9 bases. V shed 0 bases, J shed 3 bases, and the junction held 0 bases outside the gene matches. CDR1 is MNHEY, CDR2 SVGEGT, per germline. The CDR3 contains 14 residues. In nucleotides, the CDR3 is TGTGCCAGCAGTTACTCGACAGGGGGCTACGAGCAGTACTTC. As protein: CASSYSTGGYEQYF.

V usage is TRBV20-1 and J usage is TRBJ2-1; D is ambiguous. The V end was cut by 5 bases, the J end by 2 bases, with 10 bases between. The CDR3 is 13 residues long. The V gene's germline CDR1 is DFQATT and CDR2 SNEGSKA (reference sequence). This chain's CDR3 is CSASISTYNEQFF. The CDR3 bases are TGCAGTGCTTCTATTAGTACCTACAATGAGCAGTTCTTC.

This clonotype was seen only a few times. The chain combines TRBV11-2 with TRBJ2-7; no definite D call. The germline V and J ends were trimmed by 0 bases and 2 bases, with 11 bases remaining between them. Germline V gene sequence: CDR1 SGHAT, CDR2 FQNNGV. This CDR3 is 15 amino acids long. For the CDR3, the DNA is TGTGCCAGCAGCTTAGAGGCCAGTGTAACCTACGAGCAGTACTTC. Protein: CASSLEASVTYEQYF.

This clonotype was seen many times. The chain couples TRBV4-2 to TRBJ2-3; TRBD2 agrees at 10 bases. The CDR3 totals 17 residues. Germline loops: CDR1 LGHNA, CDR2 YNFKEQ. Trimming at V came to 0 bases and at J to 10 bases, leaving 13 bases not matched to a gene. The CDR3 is CASSQDPASGGAFPQYF. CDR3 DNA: TGTGCCAGCAGCCAAGATCCCGCCAGCGGGGGGGCTTTTCCGCAGTATTTT.

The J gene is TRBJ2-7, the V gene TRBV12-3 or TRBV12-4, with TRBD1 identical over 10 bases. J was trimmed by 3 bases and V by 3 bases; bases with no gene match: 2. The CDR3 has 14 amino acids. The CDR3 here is CASSFGDRGYEQYF. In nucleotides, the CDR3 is TGTGCCAGCAGTTTCGGGGACAGGGGCTACGAGCAGTACTTC.

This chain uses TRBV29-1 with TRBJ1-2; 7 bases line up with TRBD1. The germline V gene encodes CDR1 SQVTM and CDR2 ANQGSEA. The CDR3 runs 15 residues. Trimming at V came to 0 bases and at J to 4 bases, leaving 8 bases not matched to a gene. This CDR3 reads CSVEEGRGGPYGYTF. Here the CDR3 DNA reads TGCAGCGTTGAAGAGGGAAGAGGGGGCCCCTATGGCTACACCTTC. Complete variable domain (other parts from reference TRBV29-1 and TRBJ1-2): SAVISQKPSRDICQRGTSLTIQCQVDSQVTMMFWYRQQPGQSLTLIATANQGSEATYESGFVIDKFPISRPNLTFSTLTVSNMSPEDSSIYLCSVEEGRGGPYGYTFGSGTRLTVV.

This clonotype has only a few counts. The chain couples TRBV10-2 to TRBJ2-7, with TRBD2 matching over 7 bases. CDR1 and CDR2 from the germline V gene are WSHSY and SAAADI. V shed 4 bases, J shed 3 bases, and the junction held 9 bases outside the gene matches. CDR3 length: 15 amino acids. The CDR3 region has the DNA TGCGCCAGCAGTGCCTCTAGCGGATATTACTACGAGCAGTACTTC. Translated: CASSASSGYYYEQYF.

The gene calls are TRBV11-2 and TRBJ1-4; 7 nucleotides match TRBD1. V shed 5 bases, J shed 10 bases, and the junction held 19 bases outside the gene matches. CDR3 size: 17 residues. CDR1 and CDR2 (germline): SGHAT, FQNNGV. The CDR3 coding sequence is TGTGCCAGCAGCCTCGAAGATCCCGGGACAGCATTAGGAAAACTGTTTTTT. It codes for CASSLEDPGTALGKLFF.

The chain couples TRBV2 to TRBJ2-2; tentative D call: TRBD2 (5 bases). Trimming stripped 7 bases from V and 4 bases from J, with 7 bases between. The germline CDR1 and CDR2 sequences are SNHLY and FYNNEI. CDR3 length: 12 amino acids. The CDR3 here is CASTSSTGELFF. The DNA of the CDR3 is TGTGCCAGCACTAGCAGCACCGGGGAGCTGTTTTTT.

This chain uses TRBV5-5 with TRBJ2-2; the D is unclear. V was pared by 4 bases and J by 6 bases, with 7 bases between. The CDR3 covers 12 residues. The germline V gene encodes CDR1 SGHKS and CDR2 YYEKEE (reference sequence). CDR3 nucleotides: TGTGCCAGCAGCCGAGACTCCGGGGAGCTGTTTTTT. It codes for CASSRDSGELFF.

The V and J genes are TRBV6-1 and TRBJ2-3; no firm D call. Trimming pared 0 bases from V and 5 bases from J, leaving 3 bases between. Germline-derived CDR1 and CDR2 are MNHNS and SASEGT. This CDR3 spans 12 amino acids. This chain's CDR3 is CASSEARDTQYF. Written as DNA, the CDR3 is TGTGCCAGCAGTGAAGCTAGAGATACGCAGTATTTT.

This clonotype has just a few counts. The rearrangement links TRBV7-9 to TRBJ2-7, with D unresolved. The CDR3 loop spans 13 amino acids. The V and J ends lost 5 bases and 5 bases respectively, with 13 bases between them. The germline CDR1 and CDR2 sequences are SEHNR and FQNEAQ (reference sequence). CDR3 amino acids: CASSPSGGNEQYV. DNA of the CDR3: TGTGCCAGCAGCCCGTCGGGTGGGAACGAGCAGTACGTC.

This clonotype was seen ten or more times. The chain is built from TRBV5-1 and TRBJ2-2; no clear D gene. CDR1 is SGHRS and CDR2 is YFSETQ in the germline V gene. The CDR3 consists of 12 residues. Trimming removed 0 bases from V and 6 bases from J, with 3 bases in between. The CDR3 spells CASSLVAGELFF. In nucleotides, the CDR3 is TGCGCCAGCAGCTTGGTCGCCGGGGAGCTGTTTTTT.

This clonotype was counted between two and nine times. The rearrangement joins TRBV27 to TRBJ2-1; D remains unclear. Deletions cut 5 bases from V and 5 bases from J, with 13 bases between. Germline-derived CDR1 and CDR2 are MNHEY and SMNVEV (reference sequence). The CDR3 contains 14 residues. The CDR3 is CASSTQDGNNEQFF. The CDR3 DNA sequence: TGTGCCAGCAGTACCCAGGACGGAAACAATGAGCAGTTCTTC.

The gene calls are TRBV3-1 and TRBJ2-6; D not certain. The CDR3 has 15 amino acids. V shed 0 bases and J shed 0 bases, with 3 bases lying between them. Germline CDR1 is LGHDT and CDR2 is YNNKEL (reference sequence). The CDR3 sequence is CASSQDHSGANVLTF. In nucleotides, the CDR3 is TGTGCCAGCAGCCAAGACCACTCTGGGGCCAACGTCCTGACTTTC.

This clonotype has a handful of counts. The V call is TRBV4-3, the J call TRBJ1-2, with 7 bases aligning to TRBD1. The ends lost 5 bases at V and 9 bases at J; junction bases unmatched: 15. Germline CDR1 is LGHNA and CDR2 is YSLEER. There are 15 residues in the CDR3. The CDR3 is CASSELQGMFLSYTF. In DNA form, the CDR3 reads TGCGCCAGCAGCGAACTACAGGGGATGTTTTTGAGCTACACCTTC.

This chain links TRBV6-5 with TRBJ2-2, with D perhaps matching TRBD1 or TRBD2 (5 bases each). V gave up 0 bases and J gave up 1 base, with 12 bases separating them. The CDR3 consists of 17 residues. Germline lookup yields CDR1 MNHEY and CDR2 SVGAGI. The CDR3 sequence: CASSYSIGGGNTGELFF. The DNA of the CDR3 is TGTGCCAGCAGTTACTCTATAGGTGGGGGGAACACCGGGGAGCTGTTTTTT.

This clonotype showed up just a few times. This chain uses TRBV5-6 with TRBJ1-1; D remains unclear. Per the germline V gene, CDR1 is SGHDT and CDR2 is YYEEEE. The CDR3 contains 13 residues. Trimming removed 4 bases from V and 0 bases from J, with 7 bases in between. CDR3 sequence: CASSRAVNTEAFF. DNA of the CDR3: TGTGCCAGCAGCCGCGCGGTGAACACTGAAGCTTTCTTT.

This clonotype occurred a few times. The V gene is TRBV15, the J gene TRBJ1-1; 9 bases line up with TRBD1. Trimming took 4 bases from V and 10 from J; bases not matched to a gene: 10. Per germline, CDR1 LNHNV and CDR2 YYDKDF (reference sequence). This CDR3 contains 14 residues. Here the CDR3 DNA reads TGTGCCACCAGCACCGGACAGGGGATCTGGCGAGCTTTCTTT. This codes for CATSTGQGIWRAFF.